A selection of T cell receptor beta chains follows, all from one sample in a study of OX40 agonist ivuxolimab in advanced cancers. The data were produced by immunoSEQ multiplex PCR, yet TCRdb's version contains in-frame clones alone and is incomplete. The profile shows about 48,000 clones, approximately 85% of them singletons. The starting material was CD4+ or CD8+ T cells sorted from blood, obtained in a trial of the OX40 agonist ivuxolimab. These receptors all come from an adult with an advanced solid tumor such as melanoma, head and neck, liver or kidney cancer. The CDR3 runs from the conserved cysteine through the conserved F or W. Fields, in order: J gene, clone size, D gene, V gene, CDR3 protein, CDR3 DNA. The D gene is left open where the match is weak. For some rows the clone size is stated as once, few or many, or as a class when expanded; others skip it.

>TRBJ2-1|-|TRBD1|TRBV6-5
CASSRGQNNEQFF
TGTGCCAGCAGTAGGGGACAGAACAATGAGCAGTTCTTC
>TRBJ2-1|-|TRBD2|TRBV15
CATSRGGGYNEQFF
TGTGCCACCAGCAGAGGGGGGGGATACAATGAGCAGTTCTTC
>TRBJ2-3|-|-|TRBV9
CASSEGMADTQYF
TGTGCCAGCAGCGAAGGGATGGCAGATACGCAGTATTTT
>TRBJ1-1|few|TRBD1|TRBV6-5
CASRSDRSGEAFF
TGTGCCAGCAGATCGGACAGGTCGGGTGAAGCTTTCTTT
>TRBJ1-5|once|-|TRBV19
CASSISTNSPPQPQHF
TGTGCCAGTAGTATATCGACAAACTCGCCCCCTCAGCCCCAGCATTTT
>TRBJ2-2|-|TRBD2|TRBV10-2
CASRRFTGTSGRIGTGELFF
TGCGCCAGCAGGCGATTTACCGGGACTAGCGGGAGGATCGGCACCGGGGAGCTGTTTTTT
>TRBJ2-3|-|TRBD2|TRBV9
CASSVAGGLADTQYF
TGTGCCAGCAGCGTAGCGGGAGGGTTAGCAGATACGCAGTATTTT
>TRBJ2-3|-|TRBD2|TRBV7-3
CASSSLAGADTQYF
TGTGCCAGCAGCTCGTTAGCGGGAGCCGATACGCAGTATTTT
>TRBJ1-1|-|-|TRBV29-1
CSVDFGGGTEAFF
TGCAGCGTTGATTTCGGGGGGGGGACTGAAGCTTTCTTT
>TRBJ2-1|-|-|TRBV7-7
CASSVGPVNEQFF
TGTGCTAGCAGCGTCGGTCCGGTCAATGAGCAGTTCTTC
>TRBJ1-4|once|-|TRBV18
CASSPRRPEGEKLFF
TGTGCCAGCTCACCACGAAGGCCAGAGGGTGAAAAACTGTTTTTT
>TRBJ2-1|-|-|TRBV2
CASSENNLPYNEQFF
TGTGCCAGCAGTGAGAATAATCTCCCCTACAATGAGCAGTTCTTC
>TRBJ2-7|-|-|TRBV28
CASSLWGRGTYEQYF
TGTGCCAGCAGTTTATGGGGACGGGGGACCTACGAGCAGTACTTC
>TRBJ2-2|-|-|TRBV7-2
CASSLVRGATGELFF
TGTGCCAGCAGCTTAGTCAGGGGAGCCACCGGGGAGCTGTTTTTT
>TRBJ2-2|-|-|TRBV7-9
CASSTRGTGELFF
TGTGCCAGCAGCACTAGGGGTACCGGGGAGCTGTTTTTT
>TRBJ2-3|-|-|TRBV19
CASSIAGATSYDTDTQYF
TGTGCCAGTAGTATCGCCGGGGCAACTTCTTACGACACAGATACGCAGTATTTT
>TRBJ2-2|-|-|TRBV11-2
CASSLITGELFF
TGTGCCAGCAGCTTAATAACCGGGGAGCTGTTTTTT
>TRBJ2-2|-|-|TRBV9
CASSVVGTGELFF
TGTGCCAGCAGCGTAGTAGGGACCGGGGAGCTGTTTTTT